This T cell receptor beta chain was recorded in a study of T cells after yellow fever vaccination. About the research overall: The SMART-Seq v4 Ultra Low Input method served to prepare the low-cell-number fractions.

The length of the CDR3 is 14 residues. Deletions cut 4 bases from V and 9 bases from J, with 18 bases between. Per germline, CDR1 SGHRS and CDR2 YFSETQ. Study findings and constraints: Most clones from primary vaccination were detected again post-booster (around 95% CD4, around 88% CD8). The CD4 and CD8 compartments had a small share of their clonotypes in common.

This clonotype was counted ten times or more. Antigen: not known. A universal primer site and UMIs were added as TCR cDNA was made by 5'RACE template switching. TCRdb re-derived calls from the 5' RACE reads in MiXCR, one entry per CDR3 protein. This table holds more than 95,000 distinct CDR3 sequences, around 7.7% found once. This receptor was obtained from a man aged 18 to 30 who received the YFV17D yellow fever vaccine. The chain has TRBV5-1 and TRBJ2-3; D might be TRBD1 (6 bases). The source material was CD4+ T cells sorted from PBMCs, sampled 10 days after the first yellow fever vaccination. CDR3 amino acids: CASSTFRDTVTQYF. The DNA of the CDR3 is TGCGCCAGCAGCACGTTTAGGGACACCGTAACGCAGTATTTT.